These T cell receptor beta chains were read from a single sample in a study of vaccination effects on CD4 cells after COVID-19. Their specific antigens are unknown. TCRdb's copy holds only in-frame clones and misses some; the assay was immunoSEQ multiplex PCR. There are around 45,000 clones in the sample; about 76% occur only once, and 12% lies in the top ten. The sample consisted of CD4+ T cells from PBMCs cultured without peptide, taken before COVID-19 vaccination. These receptors were collected from a human donor who had a prior SARS-CoV-2 infection. Each CDR3 is given with its conserved first and last residue. Each record gives: clone size, V gene, CDR3 protein. The size field is filled for only some rows; it gives once, few, many or a size class.

>.|TRBV4-3
CASSQDAAISGPMDNEQFF
>.|TRBV30
CAWNLGYNEQFF
>.|TRBV7-9
CASSLAGLAKNIQYF
>.|TRBV9
CASSVFQRATDTQYF
>.|TRBV10-3
CATRRRDDRKETQYF
>.|TRBV9
CASRGGNSGNTIYF
>.|TRBV4-1
CASSQDQLAYEQYF
>few|TRBV5-6
CASSLAAGVEEKLFF
>few|TRBV28
CASSLTTGFNSPLHF
>.|TRBV5-1
CASSIGPEQETQYF
>.|TRBV2
CASSEAITDTQYF
>.|TRBV4-3
CASSQDTPQNTGELFF
>.|TRBV27
CASTLGGTQYF
>few|TRBV18
CASSRKREPGTGELFF
>.|TRBV7-2
CASSSGTAETKDF
>.|TRBV27
CASSSPPRRRGHEQYF
>.|TRBV6-5
CASSYSTGNSPLHF
>.|TRBV11-3
CASSLGREAFF
>once|TRBV10-3
CAISESIVGQRKNTEAFF
>.|TRBV13
CASSLRGLVGGPMSSYNEQFF
>.|TRBV11-2
CASSLGRPGRSGYTF
>.|TRBV2
CASRITDGYNEQFF
>.|TRBV7-8
CASSLSSGSINTQYF
>.|TRBV30
CSGGLHTQYF
>.|TRBV10-3
CAISITADTQYF
>.|TRBV5-1
CASSSLTRLGAQYF
>.|TRBV4-3
CASSQAKGGGYTF
>.|TRBV7-9
CASSHDPYRGANQPQHF
>.|TRBV3-1/TRBV3-2
CASSQLGAAHEQYF
>few|TRBV5-1
CASSSAGQGETQYF
>.|TRBV19
CASSIGRRVGYTF
>.|TRBV25-1
CASTGVWTGELFF
>.|TRBV11-3
CASSEGGWRGSPLHF
>.|TRBV18
CASSQRPTLSGNTDTQYF
>once|TRBV6-1
CASSEGQGANSMASPLHF
>.|TRBV6-6
CASSSHLLANEQFF
>.|TRBV23-1
CASSPAGGSGRGETQYF
>few|TRBV9
CASTKGRAGYTF
>.|TRBV10-3
CAISTGKWDTEAFF
>.|TRBV6-6
CASINPRQRGIQYF
>.|TRBV27
CASSLVPQETQYF
>.|TRBV11-2
CASSGLRSGQGQGYTF
>.|TRBV4-3
CASSQGLGPGEQYF
>few|TRBV15
CATSRDRRDPNTEAFF
>.|TRBV29-1
CSARGSSANIQYF
>.|TRBV10-3
CAISGRGGELNTEAFF
>.|TRBV5-1
CASLRTGNPQETQYF